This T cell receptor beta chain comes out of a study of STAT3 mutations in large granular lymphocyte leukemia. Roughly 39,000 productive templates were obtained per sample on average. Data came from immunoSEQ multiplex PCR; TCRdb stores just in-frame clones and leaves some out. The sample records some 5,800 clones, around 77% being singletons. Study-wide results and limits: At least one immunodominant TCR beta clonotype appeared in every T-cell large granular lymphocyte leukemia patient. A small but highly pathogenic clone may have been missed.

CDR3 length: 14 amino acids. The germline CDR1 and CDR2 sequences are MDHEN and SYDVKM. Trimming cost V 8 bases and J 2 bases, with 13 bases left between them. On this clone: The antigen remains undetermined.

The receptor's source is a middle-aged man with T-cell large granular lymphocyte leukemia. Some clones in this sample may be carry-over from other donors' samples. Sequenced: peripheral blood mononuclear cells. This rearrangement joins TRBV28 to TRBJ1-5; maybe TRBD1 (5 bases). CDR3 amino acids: CASGGGNGNQPQHF. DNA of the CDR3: TGTGCCAGCGGCGGGGGGAATGGCAATCAGCCCCAGCATTTT.